What follows are 9 T cell receptor beta chains derived from one specimen sequenced in a study of cytomegalovirus exposure and HLA in healthy donors. The PCR had 60 Vbeta and 13 Jbeta primers. Using immunoSEQ multiplex PCR, the repertoire was profiled, and TCRdb retains in-frame clones only, with some absent. The data show about 130,000 clones, with 75% to 85% seen just once and around 3.6% held by the top ten. The sample taken for sequencing was PBMCs. The receptors here all came from a woman aged 35 to 49 in good health and CMV-seronegative.

The chain uses TRBV6-5 and TRBJ1-6, with D possibly matching TRBD1 (6 bases). The CDR3 is made up of 12 amino acids. Germline loops: CDR1 MNHEY, CDR2 SVGAGI. The germline V and J ends were trimmed by 7 bases and 6 bases, with 7 bases remaining between them. CDR3 sequence: CASKDSNSPLHF. CDR3 DNA: TGTGCCAGCAAGGACAGTAATTCACCCCTCCACTTT.

The genes are TRBV5-8 and TRBJ2-7; D gene unclear. The germline V gene encodes CDR1 SGHTS and CDR2 YDEGEE. Deletions cut 3 bases from V and 4 bases from J, with 8 bases between. The CDR3 runs 12 residues. The CDR3 DNA reads TGTGCCAGCAGCTCCCTCTCTTACGAGCAGTACTTC. This codes for CASSSLSYEQYF.

As regards this clone: In the same sample, other DNA sequences code for this CDR3. CDR3 coding DNA: TGTGCCAGCAGCTTAACAGGGGGCACTGAAGCTTTCTTT. This codes for CASSLTGGTEAFF. This chain links TRBV7-3 with TRBJ1-1; tentative D call: TRBD1 (6 bases). The V gene's germline CDR1 is SGHTA and CDR2 FQGTGA. V was shortened by 0 bases and J by 4 bases, with 6 bases between the two germline ends. CDR3 length: 13 amino acids.

The gene calls are TRBV4-2 and TRBJ1-6; the match to TRBD1 covers 7 bases. With V trimmed by 1 base and J by 6 bases, 9 bases remained unmatched. The V gene's germline CDR1 is LGHNA and CDR2 YNFKEQ. The CDR3 spans 17 residues. The CDR3 loop reads CASSQGLPGQINSPLHF. DNA of the CDR3: TGTGCCAGCAGCCAAGGTCTTCCGGGACAGATTAATTCACCCCTCCACTTT.

The CDR3 region has the DNA TGTGCCAGCTGCGTCCAGGGCTCCTACGAGCAGTACTTC. Protein sequence: CASCVQGSYEQYF. The gene calls are TRBV7-8 and TRBJ2-7; a possible D gene is TRBD1 (5 bases). The V end lost 8 bases, the J end lost 0 bases, and 11 bases lay between the germline ends. Germline V CDR1 and CDR2: SGHVS, FQNEAQ. The CDR3 runs 13 residues.

The chain joins TRBV4-3 to TRBJ2-3; 12 bases align to TRBD2. J gave up 5 bases and V 4 bases, and 7 bases lay outside the gene matches. Germline V CDR1 and CDR2: LGHNA, YSLEER. CDR3 size: 16 residues. The CDR3 bases are TGCGCCAGCAGCCGGGAGGCTAGCGGGGGGGGAGATACGCAGTATTTT. It is translated as CASSREASGGGDTQYF.

This clone came up a few times. Other DNA variants within this sample encode the same CDR3. This chain links TRBV6-1 with TRBJ1-1; D is unresolved. The CDR3 spans 12 residues. The germline gives CDR1 MNHNS, CDR2 SASEGT. Between the trimmed V and J ends, which lost 5 bases and 1 base, there was a span of 5 bases. The CDR3 reads CASSLPNTEAFF. The CDR3 DNA is TGTGCCAGCAGTCTCCCGAACACTGAAGCTTTCTTT.

The chain carries TRBV5-1 and TRBJ2-7; TRBD2 agrees at 7 bases. V shed 3 bases, J shed 1 base, and the junction held 7 bases outside the gene matches. This CDR3 is 15 amino acids long. Germline V gene data show CDR1 as SGHRS and CDR2 as YFSETQ. The CDR3 sequence: CASSSLVGGSYEQYF. The CDR3 nucleotides read TGCGCCAGCAGCTCCCTGGTGGGAGGGTCCTACGAGCAGTACTTC.

This sequence joins TRBV5-4 and TRBJ2-2, with D maybe TRBD1 (5 bases). Germline CDR1 SGHNT, CDR2 YYREEE (reference sequence). The CDR3 runs 14 residues. V was cut by 4 bases and J by 2 bases, with 9 bases left in between. The CDR3 reads CASSPQGNTGELFF. The CDR3 nucleotides are TGTGCCAGCAGCCCGCAGGGTAACACCGGGGAGCTGTTTTTT.